One sample yielded the 30 T cell receptor beta chains listed below, sequenced in a study of blood T cells in healthy people across ages. Then a second PCR, running about 7 to 11 cycles, was carried out with a sample-barcoded 5' primer and a J-beta primer mix. TCRdb re-called the 5' RACE reads with MiXCR, one entry per CDR3 protein. The sample shows about a million distinct CDR3 sequences, 35% to 40% of them seen only once. Sequenced: blood. The source is a man in his late teens or twenties in good health.

The table lists this clonotype with a few counts. This sequence joins TRBV20-1 and TRBJ1-5, with a weak D call TRBD1 (5 bases). Germline loops: CDR1 DFQATT, CDR2 SNEGSKA (reference sequence). This CDR3 spans 16 amino acids. CDR3 in amino acids: CSIARMGGLSNQPQHF. CDR3 DNA sequence: TGCAGCATTGCCAGGATGGGGGGTTTAAGCAATCAGCCCCAGCATTTT.

This rearrangement joins TRBV14 to TRBJ1-1; possibly TRBD1 for D (5 bases). CDR1 and CDR2 from the germline V gene are SGHDN and FVKESK. Trimming removed 0 bases at V and 9 bases at J, with 11 bases between. The CDR3 is 13 amino acids. The CDR3 reads CASSQDRGAKAFF. The DNA for the CDR3 is TGTGCCAGCAGCCAAGATCGGGGCGCGAAAGCTTTCTTT.

This chain connects TRBV13 to TRBJ1-2; D possibly corresponds to TRBD1 (5 bases). The CDR3 spans 14 residues. Trimming removed 7 bases at V and 4 bases at J, with 16 bases between. Germline V gene sequence: CDR1 PRHDT, CDR2 FYEKMQ (reference sequence). CDR3 residues: CASTLRGEVYGYTF. In nucleotides, the CDR3 is TGTGCCAGCACCCTGAGGGGTGAGGTCTATGGCTACACCTTC.

The V gene is TRBV7-2, the J gene TRBJ2-2; D unclear. The CDR3 runs 12 residues. Germline V gene sequence: CDR1 SGHTA, CDR2 FQGNSA. V gave up 9 bases and J gave up 8 bases, with 13 bases separating them. CDR3 in DNA: TGTGCCAGTCAGCTTAGTTTAGGGGAGCTGTTTTTT. Amino acids: CASQLSLGELFF.

Regarding this clonotype: An end of the junction does not agree with germline; a read error may underlie this. The rearrangement uses TRBV7-9 and TRBJ2-3; 8 nucleotides line up with TRBD2. Per germline, CDR1 SEHNR and CDR2 FQNEAQ (reference sequence). The CDR3 consists of 14 residues. The CDR3 region has the DNA TGTGCCAGCAGCTCTGCGGGGGGCACAGATATGCAGTATTTT. It encodes CASSSAGGTDMQYF.

This clonotype was observed many times. The chain is built from TRBV12-3 or TRBV12-4 and TRBJ2-3; TRBD1 is a possible D gene (5 bases). CDR3 size: 13 residues. V lost 3 bases to trimming and J lost 4 bases, with 8 bases between them. CDR3 DNA sequence: TGTGCCAGCAGTTTGGCAGGGTCAGATACGCAGTATTTT. The encoded protein is CASSLAGSDTQYF.

CDR3: CAWSVAGSGNTIYF. The CDR3 DNA follows: TGTGCCTGGAGTGTGGCAGGCTCTGGAAACACCATATATTTT. The chain links TRBV30 to TRBJ1-3; the D is unclear. The V end was cut by 0 bases, the J end by 0 bases, with 6 bases between. The CDR3 is made up of 14 amino acids. Germline V CDR1 and CDR2: GTSNPN, SVGIG (reference sequence).

The chain employs TRBV10-3 and TRBJ2-2; D possibly matches TRBD1 or TRBD2 (5 bases each). CDR1 ENHRY and CDR2 SYGVKD come from the germline V gene. V was shortened by 5 bases and J by 7 bases, with 17 bases between the two germline ends. The CDR3 contains 15 residues. CDR3 in amino acids: CAISPGADRGGELFF. As DNA, the CDR3 is TGTGCCATCAGTCCCGGGGCGGATCGGGGCGGGGAGCTGTTTTTT.

The sample holds many counts of this clonotype. J is TRBJ2-3 and V is TRBV4-3; perhaps TRBD1 as D (6 bases). The CDR3 runs 16 residues. Germline V gene lookup returns CDR1 LGHNA and CDR2 YSLEER. With 4 bases removed from V and 5 bases from J, the gap between germline ends came to 19 bases. The CDR3 here is CASSPQSQGMGDTQYF. The CDR3 region has the DNA TGCGCCAGCAGCCCCCAATCCCAGGGGATGGGAGATACGCAGTATTTT.

This clonotype was seen only a few times. V gene TRBV10-3 combines with J gene TRBJ1-2; 9 bases are a match to TRBD1. The germline gives CDR1 ENHRY, CDR2 SYGVKD. This CDR3 contains 15 residues. Trimming removed 6 bases from V and 2 bases from J; junction bases left unmatched: 7. The CDR3 sequence: CAISLITGGNYGYTF. Written as DNA, the CDR3 is TGTGCCATCAGCCTAATAACAGGGGGCAACTATGGCTACACCTTC.

Only one count was recorded for this clonotype. The V call is TRBV2, the J call TRBJ2-4; D ambiguous. The J call may not be correct, given that the DNA end is closer to TRBJ2-5. CDR1 is SNHLY and CDR2 is FYNNEI in the germline V gene. This CDR3 spans 11 amino acids. CDR3 nucleotides: TGTGCCAGCAGACAAGTGGAGACCCAGTACTTC. This translates into CASRQVETQYF.

Notes on this clonotype: Since a much larger clone is just one base distant, this may be a read error. The chain is built from TRBV24-1 and TRBJ2-1, with D hard to call. The J call may be in error: the DNA end matches TRBJ2-7 better. CDR1 and CDR2 from the germline V gene are KGHDR and SFDVKD. CDR3 length equals 13 residues. The CDR3 here is CATSEVTHNEQYF. The DNA for the CDR3 is TGTGCCACCAGTGAGGTCACTCACAATGAGCAGTACTTC.

The V call is TRBV6-2 or TRBV6-3, the J call TRBJ1-1; TRBD1 aligns across 7 bases. J gave up 4 bases and V 2 bases, and 10 bases lay outside the gene matches. This CDR3 is built from 16 residues. Germline CDR1 reads MNHEY; CDR2 reads SVGEGT. In DNA form, the CDR3 reads TGTGCCAGCAGTTACATAGGGAGGGGGCAGGGCACTGAAGCTTTCTTT. Protein product: CASSYIGRGQGTEAFF.

The rearrangement joins TRBV7-9 to TRBJ2-1; D may be TRBD2 (6 bases). The assigned J gene may be wrong: the sequence end matches TRBJ2-7 better. This CDR3 contains 14 residues. The germline V gene has CDR1 SEHNR and CDR2 FQNEAQ (reference sequence). DNA of the CDR3: TGTGCCAGCAGCCACCGGGACTCCTACAATGAGCAGTACTTC. As protein: CASSHRDSYNEQYF.

This clonotype has just a few counts. V usage is TRBV6-5 and J usage is TRBJ2-1, with TRBD1 as a possible D gene (6 bases). Germline CDR1 MNHEY, CDR2 SVGAGI. The CDR3 totals 13 residues. V dropped 1 base and J dropped 12 bases, with 13 bases sitting between them. The CDR3 DNA reads as TGTGCCAGCAGTTACTTACAGGGATTCGGGCAGTTCTTC. Its protein is CASSYLQGFGQFF.

The rearrangement uses TRBV20-1 and TRBJ2-4, with 7 nucleotides matching TRBD2. Germline V gives CDR1 DFQATT, CDR2 SNEGSKA (reference sequence). There are 14 residues in the CDR3. V lost 4 bases and J lost 13; bases outside the gene matches: 16. The CDR3 DNA is TGCAGTGCTACCACTAGCGAGACCTCCGACGTGCAGTACTTC. It translates to CSATTSETSDVQYF.

This clonotype was observed many times. The rearrangement uses TRBV25-1 and TRBJ2-1; D gene uncertain. Germline V gene data show CDR1 as MGHDK and CDR2 as SYGVNS. The V end lost 7 bases, the J end lost 6 bases, and 10 bases lay between the germline ends. This CDR3 has 12 amino acids. The CDR3 loop reads CASKGLGNEQFF. In DNA form, the CDR3 reads TGTGCCAGCAAAGGTCTTGGCAATGAGCAGTTCTTC.

This clonotype was seen a handful of times. The chain is built from TRBV5-1 and TRBJ1-2; TRBD1 matches 10 bases. Per germline, CDR1 SGHRS and CDR2 YFSETQ. This CDR3 spans 14 amino acids. J was trimmed by 6 bases and V by 4 bases; bases with no gene match: 6. This chain's CDR3 is CASSIGQGVDGYTF. The CDR3 DNA reads TGCGCCAGCAGCATAGGACAGGGGGTCGATGGCTACACCTTC.

This clonotype came up a few times. CDR3: CASSLVGLAGSTDTQYF. The CDR3 region has the DNA TGTGCCAGCAGCTTAGTGGGACTAGCGGGGAGCACAGATACGCAGTATTTT. The rearrangement joins TRBV13 to TRBJ2-3, with 13 positions matching TRBD2. With 1 base clipped from V and 0 bases from J, the junction kept 1 base outside the gene matches. The CDR3 runs 17 residues. Germline CDR1 reads PRHDT; CDR2 reads FYEKMQ (reference sequence).

A word on this clonotype: Its ends do not fully match the called genes, so a read error is possible. The chain has TRBV7-3 and TRBJ1-6; D is unresolved. The CDR3 covers 14 residues. Per the germline V gene, CDR1 is SGHTA and CDR2 is FQGTGA. CDR3: CASSLGSINAPLHF. In nucleotides, the CDR3 is TGTGCCAGCAGCTTAGGGAGTATTAATGCACCCCTCCACTTT.

The chain combines TRBV29-1 with TRBJ1-1; D call uncertain. CDR1 and CDR2 from the germline V gene are SQVTM and ANQGSEA. V dropped 4 bases and J dropped 0 bases, with 12 bases sitting between them. This CDR3 spans 14 amino acids. The CDR3 sequence: CSVVEEHLNTEAFF. The CDR3 region has the DNA TGCAGCGTTGTTGAGGAGCACCTGAACACTGAAGCTTTCTTT.

The chain carries TRBV12-3 or TRBV12-4 and TRBJ2-3; 9 bases align to TRBD2. CDR3 size: 14 residues. CDR3 in amino acids: CAAGGGAYTDTQYF. CDR3 bases: TGTGCAGCCGGCGGGGGGGCGTACACAGATACGCAGTATTTT.

This chain connects TRBV18 to TRBJ2-4, with 10 bases matching TRBD2. The last part of the DNA fits TRBJ2-5 better; the J call may be wrong. The V gene's germline CDR1 is KGHSH and CDR2 LQKENI. The CDR3 runs to 15 residues. In nucleotides, the CDR3 is TGTGCCAGCTCCCGGGGACTAGCGAATCAAGAGACCCAGTACTTC. As protein: CASSRGLANQETQYF.

This clonotype has a count of ten or more. The CDR3 nucleotides are TGTGCCAGCAGCTTAAGTGGGCTAGCGGGGGACACAGATACGCAGTATTTT. It specifies CASSLSGLAGDTDTQYF. This chain connects TRBV7-3 to TRBJ2-3; 10 bases line up with TRBD2. V shed 1 base and J 2 bases; nucleotides not matched to a gene: 6. CDR1 SGHTA and CDR2 FQGTGA come from the germline V gene. CDR3 length: 17 residues.

In DNA form, the CDR3 reads TGCAGCGCCGGGACTAGCAGGAATGAGCAGTTCTTC. Its translation is CSAGTSRNEQFF. This chain joins TRBV29-1 and TRBJ2-1, with 9 bases that match TRBD2. V was pared by 7 bases and J by 7 bases, with 5 bases of the junction left unmatched. Germline loops: CDR1 SQVTM, CDR2 ANQGSEA. This CDR3 contains 12 residues.

This chain connects TRBV5-1 to TRBJ1-2; 7 bases are a match to TRBD1. The CDR3 is made up of 15 amino acids. The germline gives CDR1 SGHRS, CDR2 YFSETQ. V trimming: 3 bases; J trimming: 4 bases; junction bases outside the gene matches: 9. CDR3: CASSSNSGGAYGYTF. The DNA for the CDR3 is TGCGCCAGCAGCTCGAACTCAGGGGGTGCCTATGGCTACACCTTC.

The genes are TRBV20-1 and TRBJ1-1; tentatively, D is TRBD1 (6 bases). The CDR3 loop spans 12 amino acids. Germline CDR1 is DFQATT and CDR2 is SNEGSKA (reference sequence). V gave up 5 bases and J gave up 5 bases, with 12 bases separating them. CDR3 region: CSAGQGKTEAFF. The DNA for the CDR3 is TGCAGTGCTGGGCAGGGGAAGACTGAAGCTTTCTTT.

V is TRBV7-3 and J is TRBJ2-1; the D gene is possibly TRBD2 (6 bases). The J call may be in error: the DNA end matches TRBJ2-7 better. The CDR3 runs to 13 residues. The germline V gene encodes CDR1 SGHTA and CDR2 FQGTGA. CDR3 sequence (DNA): TGTGCCAGCAGCTGCGGGGTCTACAATGAGCAGTACTTC. Encoded protein: CASSCGVYNEQYF.

This chain uses TRBV20-1 with TRBJ2-5; no clear D. V dropped 0 bases and J dropped 3 bases, with 8 bases sitting between them. This CDR3 is 13 amino acids long. Germline-derived CDR1 and CDR2 are DFQATT and SNEGSKA (reference sequence). Here the CDR3 reads CSARDASEETQYF. The CDR3 DNA sequence: TGCAGTGCTAGAGATGCTTCGGAAGAGACCCAGTACTTC.

The chain recombines TRBV10-3 with TRBJ2-7; TRBD2 matches 8 bases. The CDR3 sequence is 14 residues long. The germline CDR1 and CDR2 sequences are ENHRY and SYGVKD. V lost 6 bases and J lost 0; bases outside the gene matches: 4. Here the CDR3 DNA reads TGTGCCATCAGCACGGGGGGGAGCTCCTACGAGCAGTACTTC. Translation: CAISTGGSSYEQYF.